The clone carrying this TCR beta chain was observed a few times. This sample stems from a study of spatial heterogeneity in lung cancer. The sample's time point: blood at routine non-recurrence follow-up after resection. In each case, whole RNA from tumor, nontumor lung or frozen PBMC was sequenced unsorted. Each CDR3 protein is one row after TCRdb ran MiXCR on the 5' RACE reads. The sample has roughly 45,000 distinct CDR3 sequences; under 25% are singletons. Trimming removed 2 bases from V and 0 bases from J, with 22 bases in between. This CDR3 region has 19 residues. Germline CDR1 and CDR2: MGHRA and YSYEKL.

The chain has TRBV4-1 and TRBJ1-2, with a weak D call TRBD1 (5 bases). The origin of this receptor is a female donor with early-stage non-small cell lung cancer. The sequencing here drew on PBMCs, taken at follow-up. The CDR3 loop is CASSQKNPGRQRTNYGYTF. The CDR3 DNA is TGCGCCAGCAGCCAAAAAAATCCGGGACGCCAACGTACTAACTATGGCTACACCTTC.